This TCR beta chain was obtained from a study of glioma-infiltrating T cells. Points from the study as a whole: Non-neoplastic patients had below-expected tissue-blood divergence, while all gliomas exceeded expectation. CDR3 overlap between tissue and blood was very small.

The iRepertoire nested amplicon-rescue multiplex PCR amplified TCR alpha and beta CDR3s from RNA. One-step reverse transcription and amplification started from approximately 100-400 ng of tissue mRNA or PBMC total RNA. MiXCR, run by TCRdb on the multiplex PCR reads, gives a single entry per CDR3 protein. Of about 93,000 distinct CDR3 sequences listed, 40% were seen once; the top ten hold around two fifths. Many counts were recorded for this clonotype. What it binds is unknown. V was pared by 3 bases and J by 4 bases, with 9 bases between. Germline loops: CDR1 SGHAT, CDR2 FQDESV (reference sequence). This CDR3 comprises 13 residues.

V usage is TRBV11-1 and J usage is TRBJ1-1, with D hard to call. The sequencing input was glioma tissue, nonneoplastic brain tissue, or PBMCs (not recorded which). This sequence was found in a human donor with low-grade glioma or glioblastoma, undergoing nonglioma brain surgery, or in good health (not recorded which). CDR3 residues: CASSLSGVTEAFF. CDR3 DNA sequence: TGTGCCAGCAGCTTGTCCGGGGTCACTGAAGCTTTCTTT.